The 21 T cell receptor beta chains in this list originate from one sample, sequenced in a study of blood T cell repertoires in COVID-19. Libraries were prepared by immunoSEQ multiplex PCR; TCRdb keeps only in-frame clonotypes and omits some of them. The table lists 70,000 or so clones, around four fifths of them singletons, with 9% to 10% in the top ten. Sequences were obtained from peripheral blood. The origin of the receptors is a human donor in a cohort sampled during active COVID-19.

This clone came up a few times. The V gene is TRBV7-9, the J gene TRBJ1-1; a possible D gene is TRBD1 (6 bases). V was clipped by 3 bases and J by 4 bases, with 12 bases between them. CDR1 and CDR2 from the germline V gene are SEHNR and FQNEAQ (reference sequence). The CDR3 contains 14 residues. CDR3 protein: CASSFRGLGTEAFF. The DNA of the CDR3 is TGTGCCAGCAGCTTCAGGGGTCTGGGCACTGAAGCTTTCTTT. The variable domain in full, with the rest retrieved from reference TRBV7-9 and TRBJ1-1, is DTGVSQNPRHKITKRGQNVTFRCDPISEHNRLYWYRQTLGQGPEFLTYFQNEAQLEKSRLLSDRFSAERPKGSFSTLEIQRTEQGDSAMYLCASSFRGLGTEAFFGQGTRLTVV.

The chain's CDR3 is CASSQDGTRNSEQYF. CDR3 in DNA: TGTGCCAGCAGCCAAGATGGTACTAGAAACTCCGAGCAGTACTTC. The rearrangement links TRBV4-2 to TRBJ2-7; D possibly corresponds to TRBD2 (5 bases). Germline CDR1 reads LGHNA; CDR2 reads YNFKEQ. Deletions cut 0 bases from V and 6 bases from J, with 15 bases between. The CDR3 is made up of 15 amino acids.

The genes are TRBV13 and TRBJ2-7; unclear D gene. Trimming took off 6 bases at V and 2 bases at J, with 8 bases between the two ends. CDR1 PRHDT and CDR2 FYEKMQ come from the germline V gene (reference sequence). The CDR3 has 12 amino acids. In nucleotides, the CDR3 is TGTGCCAGCAGTCAAGCCGCCTACGAGCAGTACTTC. Translated: CASSQAAYEQYF.

V is TRBV5-1 and J is TRBJ1-1; no clear D gene. The germline gives CDR1 SGHRS, CDR2 YFSETQ. This CDR3 spans 14 amino acids. Trimming shortened V by 6 bases and J by 1 base, and 13 bases separated the two germline ends. The DNA for the CDR3 is TGCGCCAGCAACTTAGGCGGGCCGAACACTGAAGCTTTCTTT. Translating gives CASNLGGPNTEAFF.

V and J are TRBV3-1 (or the pseudogene TRBV3-2) and TRBJ2-5, with 8 bases aligning to TRBD2. This CDR3 spans 13 amino acids. The junction had 0 bases not matched to a gene; V was cut back by 1 base and J by 5 bases. Germline assignment: CDR1 LGHDT and CDR2 YNNKEL (reference sequence). As DNA, the CDR3 is TGTGCCAGCAGCCAAGCGGGAGGGGAGACCCAGTACTTC. It encodes CASSQAGGETQYF.

This chain uses TRBV3-1 (or the pseudogene TRBV3-2) with TRBJ2-7, with TRBD2 identical over 16 bases. Germline-derived CDR1 and CDR2 are LGHDT and YNNKEL (reference sequence). This CDR3 region has 19 residues. The junction had 13 bases not matched to a gene; V was cut back by 5 bases and J by 3 bases. CDR3 nucleotide sequence: TGTGCCAGCAGCTCCCCCTCCGGGACTAGCGGGAGGGTTGTCTACGAGCAGTACTTC. It specifies CASSSPSGTSGRVVYEQYF.

This clone has more than one count but fewer than ten. V gene TRBV5-4 combines with J gene TRBJ1-2, with TRBD1 matching 7 bases. CDR1 is SGHNT and CDR2 is YYREEE in the germline V gene (reference sequence). The CDR3 totals 14 residues. Trimming cost V 5 bases and J 4 bases; bases outside gene matches: 8. The DNA of the CDR3 is TGTGCCAGCAGTTTCGGACAGGAGGTCTATGGCTACACCTTC. Translating it yields CASSFGQEVYGYTF. Full variable domain (remainder filled in from reference TRBV5-4 and TRBJ1-2): ETGVTQSPTHLIKTRGQQVTLRCSSQSGHNTVSWYQQALGQGPQFIFQYYREEENGRGNFPPRFSGLQFPNYSSELNVNALELDDSALYLCASSFGQEVYGYTFGSGTRLTVV.

The V gene is TRBV9, the J gene TRBJ2-7, with 11 nucleotides matching TRBD2. The CDR3 contains 16 residues. The germline V gene has CDR1 SGDLS and CDR2 YYNGEE. V shed 0 bases, J shed 2 bases, and the junction held 4 bases outside the gene matches. As DNA, the CDR3 is TGTGCCAGCAGCGTAGGGGAACTAGCGGGAGCCTACGAGCAGTACTTC. This translates into CASSVGELAGAYEQYF. Variable domain in full (rest from reference TRBV9 and TRBJ2-7): DSGVTQTPKHLITATGQRVTLRCSPRSGDLSVYWYQQSLDQGLQFLIQYYNGEERAKGNILERFSAQQFPDLHSELNLSSLELGDSALYFCASSVGELAGAYEQYFGPGTRLTVT.

This chain joins TRBV24-1 and TRBJ1-5, with TRBD1 matching over 8 bases. The V gene's germline CDR1 is KGHDR and CDR2 SFDVKD. The V and J ends lost 1 base and 4 bases, in that order; junction bases with no gene match: 5. CDR3 length: 16 amino acids. The CDR3 coding sequence is TGTGCCACCAGTGATTTCAGGGACAGGTGGAATCAGCCCCAGCATTTT. This translates into CATSDFRDRWNQPQHF.

The rearrangement joins TRBV3-1 (or the pseudogene TRBV3-2) to TRBJ2-2; D is perhaps TRBD2 (6 bases). The ends were cut back, 4 bases at V and 3 bases at J, with 12 bases in the middle. Germline CDR1 and CDR2: LGHDT and YNNKEL (reference sequence). The CDR3 runs to 15 residues. The CDR3 nucleotides read TGTGCCAGCAGCCCTTGGGGACTTGACACCGGGGAGCTGTTTTTT. Translation gives CASSPWGLDTGELFF.

This clone came up a few times. The chain is built from TRBV19 and TRBJ2-5; D is possibly TRBD1 (7 bases). Trimming cost V 9 bases and J 9 bases, with 17 bases left between them. The V gene's germline CDR1 is LNHDA and CDR2 SQIVND (reference sequence). The CDR3 has 12 amino acids. The CDR3 loop reads CASTGDSGSQYF. In DNA, the CDR3 is TGTGCCAGCACAGGGGACTCGGGGTCCCAGTACTTC.

The chain joins TRBV5-6 to TRBJ1-5; 7 positions agree with TRBD1. In germline, CDR1 is SGHDT, CDR2 YYEEEE. This CDR3 spans 15 amino acids. The ends lost 7 bases at V and 4 bases at J; junction bases unmatched: 11. CDR3 region: CASGTWTGRNQPQHF. CDR3 in DNA: TGTGCCAGCGGCACTTGGACAGGACGAAATCAGCCCCAGCATTTT.

V gene TRBV7-8 combines with J gene TRBJ2-2, with 11 nucleotides matching TRBD1. The CDR3 has 16 residues. J gave up 8 bases and V 2 bases, and 7 bases lay outside the gene matches. Germline CDR1 and CDR2: SGHVS and FQNEAQ. CDR3 amino acids: CASSLRDRGGGGELFF. CDR3 sequence (DNA): TGTGCCAGCAGCTTAAGGGACAGGGGGGGTGGTGGGGAGCTGTTTTTT.

This clone came up once. The genes are TRBV19 and TRBJ1-5, with D hard to call. Germline V gene sequence: CDR1 LNHDA, CDR2 SQIVND (reference sequence). V lost 6 bases and J lost 4, with 16 bases in between. The CDR3 is 15 residues long. The CDR3, as DNA: TGTGCCAGTAGGTCTACCGGACTGGGTAATCAGCCCCAGCATTTT. It encodes CASRSTGLGNQPQHF.

In its sample, this clone was seen once. The chain uses TRBV10-2 and TRBJ1-2; 11 positions agree with TRBD1. This CDR3 has 12 amino acids. Trimming took 6 bases from V and 10 from J; bases not matched to a gene: 4. Germline V lookup: CDR1 WSHSY, CDR2 SAAADI. CDR3 bases: TGCGCCAGCAGCAGGACAGGGGGCGACTACACCTTC. Amino acids: CASSRTGGDYTF.

The chain couples TRBV6-5 to TRBJ2-2; 8 nucleotides align to TRBD1. Trimming cost V 5 bases and J 6 bases; bases outside gene matches: 5. CDR1 is MNHEY, CDR2 SVGAGI, per germline. The CDR3 is 14 amino acids. Here the CDR3 reads CASSPGQGSGELFF. The CDR3 DNA reads TGTGCCAGCAGTCCAGGACAGGGATCCGGGGAGCTGTTTTTT.

The chain couples TRBV24-1 to TRBJ2-2; 7 bases agree with TRBD1. The CDR3 sequence is 14 residues long. From germline, CDR1 is KGHDR and CDR2 SFDVKD. V shed 7 bases, J shed 6 bases, and the junction held 7 bases outside the gene matches. The CDR3 DNA is TGTGCCACCAGAGGAGACAGGGTGGCCGGGGAGCTGTTTTTT. As protein: CATRGDRVAGELFF.

This rearrangement joins TRBV4-1 to TRBJ2-6; D gene ambiguous. The CDR3 contains 17 residues. The ends were cut back, 0 bases at V and 0 bases at J, with 9 bases in the middle. Per germline, CDR1 MGHRA and CDR2 YSYEKL. The CDR3 here is CASSQEFRFSGANVLTF. The DNA of the CDR3 is TGCGCCAGCAGCCAAGAATTTAGATTCTCTGGGGCCAACGTCCTGACTTTC.

This clone was observed a few times. V is TRBV6-5 and J is TRBJ2-7; 12 nucleotides line up with TRBD2. The CDR3 contains 14 residues. V dropped 7 bases and J dropped 2; count of bases not matched to a gene: 3. Germline loops: CDR1 MNHEY, CDR2 SVGAGI. The CDR3 DNA reads as TGTGCCAGCACCCCTAGCGGGAGGGCCTACGAGCAGTACTTC. Amino acid sequence: CASTPSGRAYEQYF.

The V and J genes are TRBV6-5 and TRBJ1-2; D is possibly TRBD1 (5 bases). The CDR3 sequence is 12 residues long. V shed 8 bases and J shed 3 bases, with 10 bases lying between them. The germline V gene encodes CDR1 MNHEY and CDR2 SVGAGI. This CDR3 is CASQRDYYGYTF. The CDR3 DNA reads as TGTGCCAGCCAAAGGGACTACTATGGCTACACCTTC.

This clone turned up a few times. This chain connects TRBV2 to TRBJ2-1; D gene ambiguous. Trimming stripped 5 bases from V and 4 bases from J, with 12 bases between. This CDR3 spans 14 amino acids. Germline-derived CDR1 and CDR2 are SNHLY and FYNNEI. The CDR3 is CASSWSGDYNEQFF. The CDR3, as DNA: TGTGCCAGCAGTTGGAGTGGCGATTACAATGAGCAGTTCTTC.